This TCR beta chain was obtained from a study of T cell repertoires in cytomegalovirus infection. Whole-study context: Based on public TCR beta signatures, there were indications of CMV infection and of a matching HLA type. Study-wide findings and caveats: HLA-C-restricted TCR beta clonotypes specific for CMV led the ex vivo response.

TCRdb ran MiXCR on the reads and lists one entry per CDR3 protein. Seen here are a few hundred thousand distinct CDR3 sequences, about 33% observed once, and the top ten hold roughly a sixth. CDR1 KGHDR and CDR2 SFDVKD come from the germline V gene. V shed 4 bases and J 10 bases; nucleotides not matched to a gene: 8. The CDR3 length is 15 residues. As regards this clonotype: Its antigen remains unknown.

This sequence was found in a human donor in good health (CMV status not recorded). Some clones in this sample may be carry-over from other donors' samples. Source: cultured PBMCs, taken from culture after CMV antigen stimulation. This rearrangement joins TRBV24-1 to TRBJ2-1, with 11 nucleotides matching TRBD1. CDR3 sequence: CATSDRTGGLSEQFF. CDR3 DNA sequence: TGTGCCACCAGTGACCGGACAGGGGGCCTCTCGGAGCAGTTCTTC.